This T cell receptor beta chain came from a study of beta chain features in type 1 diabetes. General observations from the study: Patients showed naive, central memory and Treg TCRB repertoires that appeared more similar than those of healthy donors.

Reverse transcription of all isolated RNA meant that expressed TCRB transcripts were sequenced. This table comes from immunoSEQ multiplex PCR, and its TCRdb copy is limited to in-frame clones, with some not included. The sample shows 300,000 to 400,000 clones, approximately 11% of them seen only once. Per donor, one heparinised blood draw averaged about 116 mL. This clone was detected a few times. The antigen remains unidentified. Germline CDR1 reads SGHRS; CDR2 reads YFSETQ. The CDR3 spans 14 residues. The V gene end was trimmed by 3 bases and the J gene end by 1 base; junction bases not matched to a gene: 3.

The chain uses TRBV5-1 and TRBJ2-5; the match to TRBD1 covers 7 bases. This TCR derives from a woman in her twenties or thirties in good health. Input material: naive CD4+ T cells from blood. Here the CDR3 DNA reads TGCGCCAGCAGCTCCGGGACAGTCCAAGAGACCCAGTACTTC. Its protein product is CASSSGTVQETQYF.